This T cell receptor beta chain is drawn from a study of cytomegalovirus exposure and HLA in healthy donors. About the study: From HLA-typed donors, an early data release held around 80 million unique TCRs.

PCR employed 60 Vbeta and 13 Jbeta primers. Libraries were prepared by immunoSEQ multiplex PCR; TCRdb keeps only in-frame clonotypes and omits some of them. Among 150,000 to 200,000 clones listed, around 88% were seen once. Study-level findings and limits: Sequencing probably produced one cluster of sequence variants that were highly shared. In an earlier analysis, about 87% or about 30%: the productive usage of most TCR beta V segments.

Details on this clone: As yet, its antigen is unknown.

V was cut by 0 bases and J by 3 bases, with 12 bases left in between. The germline V gene has CDR1 SGHRS and CDR2 YFSETQ. The CDR3 is made up of 15 amino acids. The origin of this receptor is a man aged 40-55 years in good health and CMV-seropositive. V usage is TRBV5-1 and J usage is TRBJ2-5, with a weak D call TRBD1 (5 bases). The sequencing input was PBMCs. The chain's CDR3 is CASSLELGHKETQYF. The CDR3 coding sequence is TGCGCCAGCAGCTTGGAGTTGGGGCATAAAGAGACCCAGTACTTC.